The T cell receptor beta chain described here comes from a study of cytomegalovirus exposure and HLA in healthy donors. Background on the study: Findings of an earlier analysis included around 100 million unique TCR beta sequences from some 200 million T cells.

This CDR3 comprises 13 residues. Germline CDR1 and CDR2: MNHEY and SVGAGI. Trimming stripped 7 bases from V and 2 bases from J, with 11 bases between. PCR involved 60 Vbeta and 13 Jbeta primers. Libraries were prepared by immunoSEQ multiplex PCR; TCRdb keeps only in-frame clonotypes and omits some of them. This table has roughly 120,000 clones, under 85% appearing once. In the case of this clone: The antigen is not known.

Broader study findings: A link between a missense DCLRE1C variant and TCR beta V- and J-gene trimming emerged from a later analysis. HLA-A and HLA-B allele assignments for most subjects were reportedly predicted accurately using TCR beta sequences.

Everyone who donated was a healthy bone marrow donor. This sequence originates from a woman aged 40 to 50 in good health and CMV-seropositive. The chain has TRBV6-5 and TRBJ1-2, with D uncertain. Sequencing was done on a sample of PBMCs. In DNA, the CDR3 is TGTGCCAGCATAAAGGTGGAGAACTATGGCTACACCTTC. Translated, it gives CASIKVENYGYTF.